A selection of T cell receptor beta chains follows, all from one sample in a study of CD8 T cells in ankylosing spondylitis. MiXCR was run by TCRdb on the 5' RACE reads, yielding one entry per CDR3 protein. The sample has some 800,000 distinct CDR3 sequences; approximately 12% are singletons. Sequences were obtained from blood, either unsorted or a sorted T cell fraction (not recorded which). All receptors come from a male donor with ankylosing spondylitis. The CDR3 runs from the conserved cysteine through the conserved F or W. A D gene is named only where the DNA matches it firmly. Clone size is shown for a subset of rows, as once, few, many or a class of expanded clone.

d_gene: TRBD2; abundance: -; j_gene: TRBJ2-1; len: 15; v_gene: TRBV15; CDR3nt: TGTGCCACCAGCAAAGGGACTAGTCCTTACAATGAGCAGTTCTTC; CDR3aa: CATSKGTSPYNEQFF
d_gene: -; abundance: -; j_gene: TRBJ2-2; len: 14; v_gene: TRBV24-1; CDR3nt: TGTGCCACCTCGCATCCCACAGGAACCGGGGAGCTGTTTTTT; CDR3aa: CATSHPTGTGELFF
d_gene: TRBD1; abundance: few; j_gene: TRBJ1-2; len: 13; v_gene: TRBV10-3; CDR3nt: TGTGCCATCAACCCGGACAGGGTTGGTGGCTACACCTTC; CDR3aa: CAINPDRVGGYTF
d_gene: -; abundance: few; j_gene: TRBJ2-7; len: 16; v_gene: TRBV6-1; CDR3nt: TGTGCCAGCACCCCTTCCGTATTAGGGGGTGCCTACGAGCAGTACTTC; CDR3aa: CASTPSVLGGAYEQYF
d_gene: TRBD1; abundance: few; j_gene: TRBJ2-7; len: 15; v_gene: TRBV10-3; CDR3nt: TGTGCCATCAGCCCCGGGACAGGGGGCTCCTACGAGCAGTACTTC; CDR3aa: CAISPGTGGSYEQYF
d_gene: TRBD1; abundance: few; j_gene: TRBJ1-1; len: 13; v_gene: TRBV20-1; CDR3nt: TGCAGTGCCGAACAGGGGTTGAACACTGAAGCTTTCTTT; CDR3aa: CSAEQGLNTEAFF
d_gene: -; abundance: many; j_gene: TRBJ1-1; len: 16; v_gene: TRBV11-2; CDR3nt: TGTGCCAGCAGCTTAGGGGGAGGACCGATGAACACTGAAGCTTTCTTT; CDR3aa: CASSLGGGPMNTEAFF
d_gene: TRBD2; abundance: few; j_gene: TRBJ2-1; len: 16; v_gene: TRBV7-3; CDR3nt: TGTGCCAGCAGCACCTGGGGGGGTATGGGATTCGATGAGCAGTTCTTC; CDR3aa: CASSTWGGMGFDEQFF
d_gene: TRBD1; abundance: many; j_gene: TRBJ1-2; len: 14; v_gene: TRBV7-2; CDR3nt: TGTGCCAGCAGCTTAAATGCAGGGGGCTATGGCTACACCTTC; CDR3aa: CASSLNAGGYGYTF
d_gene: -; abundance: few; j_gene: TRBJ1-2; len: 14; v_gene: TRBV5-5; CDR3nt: TGTGCCAGCAGCACTTCATTTACTAACTATGGCTACACCTTC; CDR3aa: CASSTSFTNYGYTF
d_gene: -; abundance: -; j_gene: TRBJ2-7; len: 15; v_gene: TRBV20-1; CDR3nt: TGCAGTGCTAGAGGACTATTGGGAACAGACTACGAGCAGTACTTC; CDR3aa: CSARGLLGTDYEQYF
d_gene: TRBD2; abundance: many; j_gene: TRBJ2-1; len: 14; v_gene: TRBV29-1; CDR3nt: TGCAGCGTTGAAATAGCGGGGAGGAGCAATGAGCAGTTCTTC; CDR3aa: CSVEIAGRSNEQFF
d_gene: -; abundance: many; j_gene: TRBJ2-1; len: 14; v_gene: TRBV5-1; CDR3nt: TGCGCCAGCAGCGGGGGGGGCGTCTACAATGAGCAGTTCTTC; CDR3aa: CASSGGGVYNEQFF
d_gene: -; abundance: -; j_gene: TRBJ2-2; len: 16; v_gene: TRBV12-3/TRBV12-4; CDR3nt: TGTGCCAGCAGATTACTCACAGGTGCGAACACCGGGGAGCTGTTTTTT; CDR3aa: CASRLLTGANTGELFF
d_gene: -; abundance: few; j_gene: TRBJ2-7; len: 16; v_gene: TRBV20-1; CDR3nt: TGCAGTGCCCCGAGAGCCGGGACGAGCCTAGTTTACGAGCAGTACTTC; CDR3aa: CSAPRAGTSLVYEQYF
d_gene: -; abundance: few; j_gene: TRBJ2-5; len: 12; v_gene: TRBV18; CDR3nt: TGTGCCAGCGTTGGGGACCGGGAGACCCAGTACTTC; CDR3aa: CASVGDRETQYF